This T cell receptor beta chain was captured by sequencing in a study of blood T cell repertoires in COVID-19. Measured with immunoSEQ multiplex PCR; TCRdb has only the in-frame clones, and not every one. The sample carries approximately 160,000 clones, about four fifths recorded once. Germline CDR1 is MNHEY and CDR2 is SMNVEV (reference sequence). V trimming: 4 bases; J trimming: 9 bases; junction bases outside the gene matches: 7. This CDR3 comprises 14 residues. The chain combines TRBV27 with TRBJ2-1, with TRBD2 matching 9 bases. The material sequenced was peripheral blood. The receptor comes from a man between 60 and 75 years old with active or convalescent COVID-19. The CDR3 region has the DNA TGTGCCAGCAGTTATCTGGCGGGAGGGGGTGAGCAGTTCTTC. It is translated as CASSYLAGGGEQFF.